The 2 T cell receptor beta chains below were found in one sample sequenced in a study of OX40 agonist ivuxolimab in advanced cancers. TCRdb keeps only in-frame clones here, not all; method: immunoSEQ multiplex PCR. The repertoire holds roughly 55,000 clones, 70% to 80% seen once, with 4% to 4.5% in the top ten. This sample comprised CD4+ or CD8+ T cells sorted from blood, obtained in a trial of the OX40 agonist ivuxolimab. The receptors were gathered from an adult with an advanced solid tumor such as melanoma, head and neck, liver or kidney cancer.

The chain carries TRBV6-5 and TRBJ1-1; D is possibly TRBD1 (6 bases). Germline CDR1 and CDR2: MNHEY and SVGAGI. V gave up 5 bases and J gave up 1 base, with 11 bases separating them. The CDR3 sequence is 14 residues long. The CDR3 DNA reads as TGTGCCAGCAGTCGGGACACGCGGAACACTGAAGCTTTCTTT. This translates into CASSRDTRNTEAFF.

The rearrangement joins TRBV5-1 to TRBJ1-4; 7 bases are shared with TRBD1. V shed 0 bases, J shed 8 bases, and the junction held 4 bases outside the gene matches. The CDR3 is 14 amino acids. CDR1 and CDR2 (germline): SGHRS, YFSETQ. The CDR3 reads CASSLDRGGEKLFF. The CDR3 nucleotides are TGCGCCAGCAGCTTGGACAGGGGAGGAGAAAAACTGTTTTTT. Full variable domain (rest looked up from reference TRBV5-1 and TRBJ1-4): KAGVTQTPRYLIKTRGQQVTLSCSPISGHRSVSWYQQTPGQGLQFLFEYFSETQRNKGNFPGRFSGRQFSNSRSEMNVSTLELGDSALYLCASSLDRGGEKLFFGSGTQLSVL.